This entry describes one TCR beta chain. Its target is not known. Sorting defined conventional CD4 T cells as CD4+CD127+. The sample is drawn from a study of B cell selection in AIRE deficiency. Study findings and constraints: Only about 10% of approximately 3,700 shared Treg sequences were patient-specific; 30% to 40% healthy-specific. Shared Treg sequences had shorter CDR3s, biased toward rearrangements with few non-templated insertions. Patient Tconv cells held around 30% of Treg sequences shared by healthy donors.

Original processing notes: Conventional T cell pools: roughly 9.9x10^4 distinct patient, around 1.5x10^5 donor TCRbeta sequences. Using immunoSEQ multiplex PCR, the repertoire was profiled, and TCRdb retains in-frame clones only, with some absent. For V, J and clone size, that table is used; D and trimming come from the DNA. This sample carries about 25,000 clones, approximately 96% of them seen once, and the ten largest clones take 0.15% to 0.2%. Sequencing was done on a sample of CD4+CD127+ conventional T cells sorted from PBMCs. The sequence was collected from a human donor in good health.

Here the CDR3 DNA reads TGTGCCAGCTCACCAAGGACCCCGGGTGCCCTCACTGAAGCTTTCTTT. As protein: CASSPRTPGALTEAFF. The rearrangement joins TRBV18 to TRBJ1-1; no definite D call. This CDR3 comprises 16 residues. V lost 2 bases and J lost 4, with 17 bases in between. CDR1 is KGHSH, CDR2 LQKENI, per germline.